Following are 18 T cell receptor beta chains from one sample sequenced in a study of blood T cell repertoires in COVID-19. Clones were read by immunoSEQ multiplex PCR, and TCRdb kept only the in-frame ones, dropping some. The sample shows tens of thousands of clones, approximately 90% of them seen only once. Source material: peripheral blood. Receptor source: a man aged 65-85 years with active or convalescent COVID-19.

The V and J genes are TRBV3-1 (or the pseudogene TRBV3-2) and TRBJ1-3; D is ambiguous. This CDR3 has 12 residues. The ends were cut back, 5 bases at V and 6 bases at J, with 8 bases in the middle. Germline V gene data show CDR1 as LGHDT and CDR2 as YNNKEL (reference sequence). The CDR3 DNA reads as TGTGCCAGCAGCTCAACAGCAAACACCATATATTTT. Encoded protein: CASSSTANTIYF.

V and J are TRBV5-1 and TRBJ2-7; 10 bases are a match to TRBD1. The germline gives CDR1 SGHRS, CDR2 YFSETQ. CDR3 length equals 14 residues. The trim removed 1 base at V and 6 bases at J, leaving 4 bases unmatched. The CDR3 DNA sequence: TGCGCCAGCAGCTTGTCCGGGACAGGGGTCGAGCAGTACTTC. It translates to CASSLSGTGVEQYF. Full variable domain (remainder filled in from reference TRBV5-1 and TRBJ2-7): KAGVTQTPRYLIKTRGQQVTLSCSPISGHRSVSWYQQTPGQGLQFLFEYFSETQRNKGNFPGRFSGRQFSNSRSEMNVSTLELGDSALYLCASSLSGTGVEQYFGPGTRLTVT.

The chain uses TRBV6-5 and TRBJ2-7, with D perhaps matching TRBD1 (6 bases). Trimming stripped 6 bases from V and 0 bases from J, with 15 bases between. This CDR3 is 15 amino acids long. Germline V gene sequence: CDR1 MNHEY, CDR2 SVGAGI. In nucleotides, the CDR3 is TGTGCCAGCAGGCCACCGACAGGTACCTCCTACGAGCAGTACTTC. Protein product: CASRPPTGTSYEQYF.

The chain employs TRBV7-2 and TRBJ1-1; maybe TRBD1 (6 bases). In germline, CDR1 is SGHTA, CDR2 FQGNSA. V dropped 6 bases and J dropped 4 bases, with 15 bases sitting between them. The CDR3 spans 14 residues. The CDR3 protein is CASSKDSLGTEAFF. The DNA for the CDR3 is TGTGCCAGCAGTAAGGACAGTCTAGGCACTGAAGCTTTCTTT.

The CDR3 nucleotides read TGTGCCAGCAGCGCGGGACTAGCTTCGTACAATGAGCAGTTCTTC. Its translation: CASSAGLASYNEQFF. V and J are TRBV5-6 and TRBJ2-1; 9 nucleotides line up with TRBD2. Germline assignment: CDR1 SGHDT and CDR2 YYEEEE. The CDR3 loop spans 15 amino acids. V lost 4 bases, J lost 4 bases, and 6 bases stayed unmatched.

CDR3 nucleotide sequence: TGTGCCATCAGTCGGAGGGCTGAGCGAGGCACAGATACGCAGTATTTT. This translates into CAISRRAERGTDTQYF. The chain employs TRBV10-3 and TRBJ2-3, with D tentatively TRBD2 (6 bases). V dropped 5 bases and J dropped 1 base, with 16 bases sitting between them. The CDR3 runs to 16 residues. The germline CDR1 and CDR2 sequences are ENHRY and SYGVKD.

This clone appeared once. The chain couples TRBV5-5 to TRBJ1-3; D might be TRBD1 (5 bases). Trimming removed 4 bases from V and 8 bases from J, with 16 bases in between. The CDR3 loop spans 14 amino acids. Germline V gene sequence: CDR1 SGHKS, CDR2 YYEKEE (reference sequence). For the CDR3, the DNA is TGTGCCAGCAGCCCCCTCAGCAGGGTTGACACCATATATTTT. Its translation is CASSPLSRVDTIYF.

V usage is TRBV9 and J usage is TRBJ2-3; 7 nucleotides match TRBD2. Germline CDR1 is SGDLS and CDR2 is YYNGEE. Unmatched junction bases numbered 6, after V lost 0 bases and J lost 5 bases. CDR3 size: 15 residues. In DNA, the CDR3 is TGTGCCAGCAGCGTAGAGGCTAGCGGAAGAGATACGCAGTATTTT. It codes for CASSVEASGRDTQYF. The full variable domain, completed using reference TRBV9 and TRBJ2-3, is DSGVTQTPKHLITATGQRVTLRCSPRSGDLSVYWYQQSLDQGLQFLIQYYNGEERAKGNILERFSAQQFPDLHSELNLSSLELGDSALYFCASSVEASGRDTQYFGPGTRLTVL.

This chain uses TRBV7-3 with TRBJ2-1; 13 nucleotides match TRBD2. The CDR3 is 15 residues long. Germline V gene data show CDR1 as SGHTA and CDR2 as FQGTGA. Unmatched junction bases numbered 2, after V lost 5 bases and J lost 4 bases. As DNA, the CDR3 is TGTGCCAGCAGCCCGGGACTAGCGGGGTACAATGAGCAGTTCTTC. Its translation: CASSPGLAGYNEQFF.

This chain connects TRBV19 to TRBJ2-6; the D is unclear. Germline V gene data show CDR1 as LNHDA and CDR2 as SQIVND (reference sequence). Between the trimmed V and J ends, which lost 5 bases and 1 base, there was a span of 9 bases. CDR3 length: 15 residues. As DNA, the CDR3 is TGTGCCAGTAGTCCAATGGCTTCTGGGGCCAACGTCCTGACTTTC. Its translation is CASSPMASGANVLTF.

This clone was detected once. The V and J genes are TRBV19 and TRBJ1-5; D remains ambiguous. Deletions cut 5 bases from V and 0 bases from J, with 14 bases between. From germline, CDR1 is LNHDA and CDR2 SQIVND (reference sequence). This CDR3 is built from 16 residues. CDR3 DNA: TGTGCCAGTAGTCCCATACGGGGTAATAGCAATCAGCCCCAGCATTTT. Protein sequence: CASSPIRGNSNQPQHF.

This chain connects TRBV6-2 or TRBV6-3 to TRBJ2-1, with 12 bases identical to TRBD2. V dropped 5 bases and J dropped 2; count of bases not matched to a gene: 1. CDR1 MNHEY and CDR2 SVGEGT come from the germline V gene. The CDR3 contains 15 residues. The CDR3: CASSLAGGPYNEQFF. The CDR3 DNA sequence: TGTGCCAGCAGTCTAGCGGGAGGGCCCTACAATGAGCAGTTCTTC.

The chain links TRBV28 to TRBJ1-5; D gene ambiguous. The CDR3 sequence is 15 residues long. Germline loops: CDR1 MDHEN, CDR2 SYDVKM. The V end was cut by 2 bases, the J end by 0 bases, with 8 bases between. CDR3 amino acids: CASSLGDSSNQPQHF. The CDR3 DNA sequence: TGTGCCAGCAGTTTAGGAGATTCTAGCAATCAGCCCCAGCATTTT.

The chain is built from TRBV6-5 and TRBJ2-3; D may be TRBD1 (5 bases). The germline V gene encodes CDR1 MNHEY and CDR2 SVGAGI. Trimming cost V 6 bases and J 11 bases, with 21 bases left between them. The CDR3 runs 14 residues. The CDR3 DNA sequence: TGTGCCAGCAGCCCCGTCCGTACTACAGGTGGGCAGTATTTT. This translates into CASSPVRTTGGQYF.

This chain joins TRBV9 and TRBJ2-2, with 9 nucleotides matching TRBD1. CDR1 and CDR2 from the germline V gene are SGDLS and YYNGEE. The CDR3 is 18 residues long. Germline trimming cut 0 bases from V and 3 bases from J; bases unmatched to any gene: 9. For the CDR3, the DNA is TGTGCCAGCAGCGTAGGGCCCACGGACAGGGGCGACACCGGGGAGCTGTTTTTT. Translation: CASSVGPTDRGDTGELFF.

The chain links TRBV29-1 to TRBJ2-5, with 7 bases identical to TRBD1. The CDR3 spans 13 residues. The V segment lost 3 bases and the J segment 5 bases; nucleotides outside the gene matches: 6. The germline V gene has CDR1 SQVTM and CDR2 ANQGSEA. For the CDR3, the DNA is TGCAGCGTTGAGACAGGGTTCAGGGAGACCCAGTACTTC. Translating gives CSVETGFRETQYF.

This clone was detected once. The gene calls are TRBV5-4 and TRBJ2-3, with 9 bases that match TRBD2. The germline gives CDR1 SGHNT, CDR2 YYREEE (reference sequence). The CDR3 runs to 15 residues. V lost 3 bases, J lost 2 bases, and 4 bases stayed unmatched. The CDR3 DNA reads as TGTGCCAGCAGCTCCTCTAGCGGGACCACAGATACGCAGTATTTT. Protein product: CASSSSSGTTDTQYF.

This chain links TRBV10-3 with TRBJ2-7; 11 bases match TRBD2. CDR1 and CDR2 (germline): ENHRY, SYGVKD. Trimming at V came to 10 bases and at J to 3 bases, leaving 5 bases not matched to a gene. There are 13 residues in the CDR3. This CDR3 reads CATLAGGGYEQYF. CDR3 DNA: TGTGCCACTCTAGCGGGAGGTGGCTACGAGCAGTACTTC.